These 26 T cell receptor beta chains originate from one sample sequenced in a study of response to subunit inactivated influenza vaccine. A single record per CDR3 protein comes from TCRdb applying MiXCR to the RT-PCR reads. The repertoire consists of around 520,000 distinct CDR3 sequences, with about 25% occurring once and the leading ten covering less than 2.5%. Specimen: CD4+ T cells sorted from PBMCs, collected 5 days after vaccination. The source of these receptors is a middle-aged man who received an inactivated influenza vaccine.

V gene TRBV20-1 combines with J gene TRBJ2-1, with D maybe TRBD1 (6 bases). The CDR3 is 13 residues long. The germline V gene has CDR1 DFQATT and CDR2 SNEGSKA (reference sequence). V was trimmed by 2 bases and J by 7 bases, leaving 12 bases between them. The CDR3 loop reads CSARRDTGNEQFF. The CDR3 DNA is TGCAGTGCTAGAAGGGACACTGGGAATGAGCAGTTCTTC.

With respect to this clonotype: A junction end diverges from the germline sequence, so it may reflect a read error. V gene TRBV18 combines with J gene TRBJ2-3; D is unclear. This CDR3 spans 14 amino acids. Germline loops: CDR1 KGHSH, CDR2 LQKENI. This CDR3 is CAGSPSKGGDTQYF. The CDR3 nucleotides read TGTGCCGGCTCACCAAGTAAGGGTGGCGATACGCAGTATTTT.

The rearrangement links TRBV10-3 to TRBJ2-6; D ambiguous. The CDR3 totals 14 residues. V was cut by 3 bases and J by 0 bases, with 3 bases left in between. CDR1 is ENHRY and CDR2 is SYGVKD in the germline V gene. The CDR3 nucleotides are TGTGCCATCAGTGAACTCTCTGGGGCCAACGTCCTGACTTTC. Translating gives CAISELSGANVLTF.

The rearrangement links TRBV7-9 to TRBJ2-4; a possible D gene is TRBD1 (6 bases). With 5 bases removed from V and 3 bases from J, the gap between germline ends came to 14 bases. Per the germline V gene, CDR1 is SEHNR and CDR2 is FQNEAQ (reference sequence). The CDR3 has 15 residues. The CDR3: CASSIVPDSKNIQYF. The CDR3, as DNA: TGTGCCAGCAGCATAGTTCCGGACAGCAAAAACATTCAGTACTTC.

This clonotype was seen only a few times. V usage is TRBV4-3 and J usage is TRBJ2-7, with D hard to call. Germline V lookup: CDR1 LGHNA, CDR2 YSLEER. The CDR3 length is 14 residues. V lost 0 bases, J lost 11 bases, and 17 bases lay in between. This CDR3 reads CASSQERTAYGKYF. The CDR3 region has the DNA TGCGCCAGCAGCCAAGAACGGACGGCTTATGGCAAGTACTTC.

There are a few counts of this clonotype. This sequence joins TRBV20-1 and TRBJ1-2; no reliable D call. This CDR3 spans 14 amino acids. With 0 bases removed from V and 5 bases from J, the gap between germline ends came to 13 bases. Germline loops: CDR1 DFQATT, CDR2 SNEGSKA (reference sequence). The CDR3 DNA sequence: TGCAGTGCTAGAGATCTCTCGGCGGGGTATGGCTACACCTTC. Protein product: CSARDLSAGYGYTF.

The chain links TRBV20-1 to TRBJ2-7; TRBD1 agrees at 9 bases. The CDR3 is made up of 14 amino acids. Trimming removed 5 bases from V and 1 base from J; junction bases left unmatched: 6. Per the germline V gene, CDR1 is DFQATT and CDR2 is SNEGSKA (reference sequence). The CDR3 sequence is CSAVAGQGSYEQYF. The CDR3 DNA follows: TGCAGTGCTGTCGCGGGACAGGGTTCCTACGAGCAGTACTTC.

This clonotype was found many times. This chain joins TRBV25-1 and TRBJ2-7; D is ambiguous. CDR1 is MGHDK and CDR2 is SYGVNS in the germline V gene. CDR3 length equals 13 residues. V was pared by 10 bases and J by 1 base, with 14 bases between. This chain's CDR3 is CATRTGASYEQYF. CDR3 sequence (DNA): TGTGCCACTCGCACTGGTGCATCCTACGAGCAGTACTTC.

This clonotype has a count of ten or more. V gene TRBV29-1 combines with J gene TRBJ2-1; 9 nucleotides agree with TRBD2. J was trimmed by 6 bases and V by 1 base; bases with no gene match: 7. This CDR3 contains 15 residues. Germline V lookup: CDR1 SQVTM, CDR2 ANQGSEA. DNA for the CDR3: TGCAGCGTTGAAGGAATAGCGGGAGCTCTCAATGAGCAGTTCTTC. It translates to CSVEGIAGALNEQFF.

This sequence joins TRBV6-5 and TRBJ2-7, with TRBD1 matching 9 bases. CDR3 length: 17 amino acids. Trimming at V came to 2 bases and at J to 6 bases, leaving 14 bases not matched to a gene. Germline CDR1 MNHEY, CDR2 SVGAGI. The chain's CDR3 is CASSYVTGGVSSGEQYF. In DNA form, the CDR3 reads TGTGCCAGCAGTTACGTTACAGGGGGCGTTTCCTCCGGCGAGCAGTACTTC.

The J gene is TRBJ1-6, the V gene TRBV18; D might be TRBD1 (6 bases). This CDR3 has 16 residues. Germline loops: CDR1 KGHSH, CDR2 LQKENI. V lost 3 bases, J lost 9 bases, and 18 bases lay in between. CDR3 protein: CASSPSGVLFRSPLHF. The DNA for the CDR3 is TGTGCCAGCTCACCGTCAGGGGTCTTATTTCGTTCACCCCTCCACTTT.

The V call is TRBV20-1, the J call TRBJ1-6; D remains ambiguous. CDR1 and CDR2 (germline): DFQATT, SNEGSKA (reference sequence). V dropped 3 bases and J dropped 7 bases, with 13 bases sitting between them. The CDR3 has 14 residues. The CDR3 DNA sequence: TGCAGTGCTAGCGGGCAGAGCCTCAATTCACCCCTCCACTTT. It translates to CSASGQSLNSPLHF.

This clonotype was seen many times. V gene TRBV12-3 or TRBV12-4 combines with J gene TRBJ1-1; tentatively, D is TRBD1 (5 bases). The CDR3 is 15 amino acids. The V gene lost 6 bases and the J gene lost 5 bases, with 19 bases spanning the gap. Here the CDR3 reads CASSSWVLGETEAFF. In nucleotides, the CDR3 is TGTGCCAGCAGCTCTTGGGTTTTGGGGGAGACTGAAGCTTTCTTT.

This clonotype was picked up a small number of times. This sequence joins TRBV3-1 and TRBJ1-2, with D unresolved. The V gene lost 0 bases and the J gene lost 8 bases, with 10 bases spanning the gap. The length of the CDR3 is 13 residues. Germline V CDR1 and CDR2: LGHDT, YNNKEL (reference sequence). The CDR3 sequence: CASSQDARSGYTF. The CDR3 coding sequence is TGTGCCAGCAGCCAAGATGCTAGGTCCGGCTACACCTTC.

The J gene is TRBJ2-1, the V gene TRBV27, with TRBD2 identical over 9 bases. Trimming at V came to 5 bases and at J to 7 bases, leaving 12 bases not matched to a gene. Germline V CDR1 and CDR2: MNHEY, SMNVEV (reference sequence). The CDR3 has 16 residues. DNA of the CDR3: TGTGCCAGCAGTCCCTTCCCCGCGGGAGGGAGGAATGAGCAGTTCTTC. It is translated as CASSPFPAGGRNEQFF.

This rearrangement joins TRBV5-1 to TRBJ1-1; maybe TRBD1 (5 bases). V was cut by 4 bases and J by 3 bases, with 16 bases left in between. CDR3 length: 15 amino acids. Germline CDR1 is SGHRS and CDR2 is YFSETQ. CDR3 region: CASSPTGARDTEAFF. The CDR3 DNA reads TGCGCCAGCAGCCCTACAGGTGCTAGGGACACTGAAGCTTTCTTT.

The chain combines TRBV5-1 with TRBJ1-3; no reliable D call. The CDR3 runs 16 residues. V was cut by 3 bases and J by 0 bases, with 13 bases left in between. Germline assignment: CDR1 SGHRS and CDR2 YFSETQ. CDR3 residues: CASSSRTASSGNTIYF. In DNA, the CDR3 is TGCGCCAGCAGCTCCAGGACTGCCAGCTCTGGAAACACCATATATTTT.

This clonotype was picked up a small number of times. This sequence joins TRBV5-1 and TRBJ1-3; D is undetermined. With 4 bases removed from V and 0 bases from J, the gap between germline ends came to 8 bases. Germline CDR1 reads SGHRS; CDR2 reads YFSETQ. This CDR3 comprises 14 residues. The CDR3 loop is CASSPAGSGNTIYF. The CDR3 nucleotides read TGCGCCAGCAGCCCCGCGGGCTCTGGAAACACCATATATTTT.

This clonotype showed up just a few times. The V gene is TRBV6-2 or TRBV6-3, the J gene TRBJ2-7, with D unresolved. The V end was cut by 2 bases, the J end by 3 bases, with 8 bases between. The CDR3 length is 13 residues. CDR1 MNHEY and CDR2 SVGEGT come from the germline V gene. The CDR3 here is CASSYVGRYEQYF. CDR3 nucleotide sequence: TGTGCCAGCAGTTACGTGGGCCGCTACGAGCAGTACTTC.

This clonotype appeared a few times. The chain recombines TRBV6-1 with TRBJ1-2; D perhaps matches TRBD1 (6 bases). V shed 7 bases and J shed 5 bases, with 20 bases lying between them. This CDR3 region has 15 residues. CDR1 and CDR2 (germline): MNHNS, SASEGT. CDR3 DNA: TGTGCCAGCACCTACGGGTGGGGGGACACTTATGGCTACACCTTC. Translating it yields CASTYGWGDTYGYTF.

The chain joins TRBV28 to TRBJ1-2; tentative D call: TRBD1 (6 bases). The CDR3 totals 17 residues. Germline CDR1 is MDHEN and CDR2 is SYDVKM. The V gene lost 5 bases and the J gene lost 8 bases, with 27 bases spanning the gap. CDR3 in amino acids: CASSPTGARTVGWGYTF. CDR3 DNA sequence: TGTGCCAGCAGTCCGACGGGGGCGCGAACGGTGGGATGGGGCTACACCTTC.

This clonotype was counted many times. The chain has TRBV6-1 and TRBJ2-5, with 12 bases that match TRBD2. With V trimmed by 5 bases and J by 1 base, 2 bases remained unmatched. Germline V gene lookup returns CDR1 MNHNS and CDR2 SASEGT. This CDR3 region has 15 residues. The CDR3: CASSRTSGTQETQYF. CDR3 in DNA: TGTGCCAGCAGTCGGACTAGCGGGACCCAAGAGACCCAGTACTTC.

The V gene is TRBV19, the J gene TRBJ1-1, with a weak D call TRBD1 (6 bases). Germline assignment: CDR1 LNHDA and CDR2 SQIVND (reference sequence). Trimming shortened V by 3 bases and J by 7 bases, and 12 bases separated the two germline ends. The CDR3 runs to 13 residues. The chain's CDR3 is CASSIREGGEAFF. CDR3 DNA sequence: TGTGCCAGTAGTATCAGAGAAGGGGGTGAAGCTTTCTTT. The full variable domain, with the rest looked up from reference TRBV19 and TRBJ1-1, is DGGITQSPKYLFRKEGQNVTLSCEQNLNHDAMYWYRQDPGQGLRLIYYSQIVNDFQKGDIAEGYSVSREKKESFPLTVTSAQKNPTAFYLCASSIREGGEAFFGQGTRLTVV.

The chain recombines TRBV29-1 with TRBJ2-2, with a tentative D call TRBD2 (6 bases). Per the germline V gene, CDR1 is SQVTM and CDR2 is ANQGSEA. With 4 bases removed from V and 6 bases from J, the gap between germline ends came to 12 bases. The CDR3 loop spans 13 amino acids. CDR3 amino acids: CSVGLGAPGELFF. CDR3 nucleotides: TGCAGCGTTGGACTAGGCGCTCCCGGGGAGCTGTTTTTT.

This clonotype occurred a few times. V usage is TRBV15 and J usage is TRBJ2-5; 7 bases line up with TRBD1. Germline V gene lookup returns CDR1 LNHNV and CDR2 YYDKDF (reference sequence). Trimming removed 6 bases from V and 0 bases from J; junction bases left unmatched: 4. This CDR3 is 14 amino acids long. CDR3 in DNA: TGTGCCACCAGGCGTGGACAGGACCAAGAGACCCAGTACTTC. Its protein is CATRRGQDQETQYF.

This clonotype was counted a few times. The chain employs TRBV29-1 and TRBJ2-1; no clear D. The V gene lost 4 bases and the J gene lost 9 bases, with 7 bases spanning the gap. Looked up from germline, CDR1 is SQVTM and CDR2 is ANQGSEA. The CDR3 is made up of 10 amino acids. Written as DNA, the CDR3 is TGCAGCGTTGGTCAAAGTGAGCAGTTCTTC. Translating it yields CSVGQSEQFF.